The 21 T cell receptor beta chains reported below all come from one sample, sequenced in a study of blood T cell repertoires in COVID-19. TCRdb's copy holds only in-frame clones and misses some; the assay was immunoSEQ multiplex PCR. The sample carries about 250,000 clones, about four fifths recorded once. Input material: PBMCs or T cells enriched from blood (not recorded which). All receptors come from a woman aged 40 to 49 who had been exposed to COVID-19.

V and J are TRBV18 and TRBJ2-6, with 7 bases identical to TRBD2. J was trimmed by 9 bases and V by 2 bases; bases with no gene match: 7. Germline CDR1 and CDR2: KGHSH and LQKENI. CDR3 length: 15 residues. DNA of the CDR3: TGTGCCAGCTCACCATCTGGGGGGGGAGGCAACGTCCTGACTTTC. Its protein is CASSPSGGGGNVLTF.

The CDR3 loop reads CAWSVQGPVYGYTF. The CDR3 region has the DNA TGTGCCTGGAGTGTACAGGGCCCGGTGTATGGCTACACCTTC. The rearrangement joins TRBV30 to TRBJ1-2; tentative D call: TRBD1 (6 bases). CDR1 and CDR2 (germline): GTSNPN, SVGIG (reference sequence). The CDR3 consists of 14 residues. V lost 0 bases and J 5 bases, leaving 13 bases between the germline ends.

This rearrangement joins TRBV28 to TRBJ2-7; TRBD2 matches 11 bases. Germline-derived CDR1 and CDR2 are MDHEN and SYDVKM. V dropped 7 bases and J dropped 2; count of bases not matched to a gene: 16. The CDR3 contains 18 residues. CDR3 bases: TGTGCCAGCACCCTTTTTGGTAGCGGGGGGGACTATACCTACGAGCAGTACTTC. It yields the protein CASTLFGSGGDYTYEQYF.

The chain uses TRBV7-9 and TRBJ2-7, with 8 bases identical to TRBD2. The germline V gene encodes CDR1 SEHNR and CDR2 FQNEAQ (reference sequence). V shed 3 bases, J shed 3 bases, and the junction held 13 bases outside the gene matches. The CDR3 has 17 residues. Here the CDR3 reads CASSFGGGTRVVYEQYF. The CDR3 DNA sequence: TGTGCCAGCAGCTTTGGGGGCGGGACTAGAGTGGTCTACGAGCAGTACTTC.

V is TRBV27 and J is TRBJ2-2; maybe TRBD1 (5 bases). V dropped 3 bases and J dropped 6 bases, with 11 bases sitting between them. There are 14 residues in the CDR3. Germline-derived CDR1 and CDR2 are MNHEY and SMNVEV (reference sequence). The CDR3 nucleotides are TGTGCCAGCAGTTTTTCTGCAGGGCCCGGGGAGCTGTTTTTT. Encoded protein: CASSFSAGPGELFF.

The V gene is TRBV7-9, the J gene TRBJ1-2; no definite D call. Trimming removed 3 bases from V and 3 bases from J, with 11 bases in between. CDR3 length equals 14 residues. In germline, CDR1 is SEHNR, CDR2 FQNEAQ (reference sequence). This CDR3 is CASSLAGSDYGYTF. Here the CDR3 DNA reads TGTGCCAGCAGCTTGGCGGGGTCGGACTATGGCTACACCTTC.

V is TRBV6-5 and J is TRBJ1-2; 7 positions match TRBD1. The CDR3 runs 13 residues. The germline gives CDR1 MNHEY, CDR2 SVGAGI. Germline trimming cut 6 bases from V and 2 bases from J; bases unmatched to any gene: 3. The CDR3 sequence is CASRKGGNYGYTF. Written as DNA, the CDR3 is TGTGCCAGCAGAAAAGGGGGCAACTATGGCTACACCTTC.

The V gene is TRBV29-1, the J gene TRBJ1-2; tentatively, D is TRBD1 (6 bases). The ends were cut back, 8 bases at V and 1 base at J, with 14 bases in the middle. This CDR3 is built from 13 residues. The germline V gene has CDR1 SQVTM and CDR2 ANQGSEA. CDR3 DNA sequence: TGCAGCATATGGACAGCCAATAACTATGGCTACACCTTC. Protein sequence: CSIWTANNYGYTF. The whole variable domain, remainder taken from reference TRBV29-1 and TRBJ1-2, is SAVISQKPSRDICQRGTSLTIQCQVDSQVTMMFWYRQQPGQSLTLIATANQGSEATYESGFVIDKFPISRPNLTFSTLTVSNMSPEDSSIYLCSIWTANNYGYTFGSGTRLTVV.

This chain connects TRBV5-1 to TRBJ2-5, with D maybe TRBD1 (6 bases). V was trimmed by 1 base and J by 2 bases, leaving 12 bases between them. The CDR3 is 15 amino acids. In germline, CDR1 is SGHRS, CDR2 YFSETQ. The DNA of the CDR3 is TGCGCCAGCAGCTTGTATTTCCAGGGGCAAGAGACCCAGTACTTC. Translation gives CASSLYFQGQETQYF.

The rearrangement joins TRBV5-1 to TRBJ1-1; D gene ambiguous. V was pared by 4 bases and J by 2 bases, with 9 bases between. The germline V gene encodes CDR1 SGHRS and CDR2 YFSETQ. The CDR3 sequence is 13 residues long. CDR3 nucleotide sequence: TGCGCCAGCAGCGCCACAGACAACACTGAAGCTTTCTTT. Its translation is CASSATDNTEAFF.

The chain employs TRBV10-2 and TRBJ2-3; no clear D. The V end lost 6 bases, the J end lost 11 bases, and 12 bases lay between the germline ends. CDR1 and CDR2 (germline): WSHSY, SAAADI. The CDR3 sequence is 11 residues long. The CDR3 region has the DNA TGCGCCAGCAGGACGGGTTCGGTGCAGTATTTT. As protein: CASRTGSVQYF.

This clone has a single count. The chain recombines TRBV6-2 or TRBV6-3 with TRBJ2-7, with 9 bases matching TRBD2. CDR1 and CDR2 from the germline V gene are MNHEY and SVGEGT. The CDR3 is 17 amino acids. Trimming took 5 bases from V and 1 from J; bases not matched to a gene: 12. CDR3 in DNA: TGTGCCAGCAGTGGCGGGGTAGCGGGGGCACCGTCCTACGAGCAGTACTTC. Its translation is CASSGGVAGAPSYEQYF.

The rearrangement uses TRBV6-5 and TRBJ1-5; the D is unclear. CDR1 MNHEY and CDR2 SVGAGI come from the germline V gene. CDR3 length: 15 amino acids. Deletions cut 5 bases from V and 2 bases from J, with 13 bases between. The CDR3 DNA reads TGTGCCAGCAGTCCCGCCGGGAGTGGCAATCAGCCCCAGCATTTT. Translated: CASSPAGSGNQPQHF.

The V gene is TRBV6-5, the J gene TRBJ1-4; the D is unclear. This CDR3 has 14 amino acids. CDR1 and CDR2 (germline): MNHEY, SVGAGI. The V end lost 2 bases, the J end lost 3 bases, and 7 bases lay between the germline ends. The CDR3 protein is CASSYGSANEKLFF. The DNA for the CDR3 is TGTGCCAGCAGTTACGGTTCGGCTAATGAAAAACTGTTTTTT.

V usage is TRBV7-9 and J usage is TRBJ2-3; possibly TRBD1 for D (5 bases). Germline V CDR1 and CDR2: SEHNR, FQNEAQ (reference sequence). V shed 5 bases and J shed 1 base, with 13 bases lying between them. There are 15 residues in the CDR3. The CDR3 region has the DNA TGTGCCAGCAGCCAAGGTGGGGCGGGCACAGATACGCAGTATTTT. Translation gives CASSQGGAGTDTQYF.

J is TRBJ2-1 and V is TRBV7-3, with 7 bases fitting TRBD2. The CDR3 spans 15 residues. V was clipped by 6 bases and J by 10 bases; unmatched bases: 15. CDR1 and CDR2 (germline): SGHTA, FQGTGA. Here the CDR3 reads CASRASGGLWEEQFF. The CDR3, as DNA: TGTGCCAGCAGGGCGTCGGGGGGACTTTGGGAGGAGCAGTTCTTC.

This rearrangement joins TRBV25-1 to TRBJ1-2; no definite D call. Trimming took off 4 bases at V and 2 bases at J, with 14 bases between the two ends. The germline gives CDR1 MGHDK, CDR2 SYGVNS. The CDR3 covers 15 residues. This chain's CDR3 is CASSGVTEKNYGYTF. In DNA form, the CDR3 reads TGTGCCAGCAGTGGAGTAACAGAGAAAAACTATGGCTACACCTTC.

The chain has TRBV3-1 (or the pseudogene TRBV3-2) and TRBJ2-1, with TRBD2 matching 11 bases. CDR3 length: 16 residues. Unmatched junction bases numbered 10, after V lost 4 bases and J lost 8 bases. CDR1 LGHDT and CDR2 YNNKEL come from the germline V gene (reference sequence). For the CDR3, the DNA is TGTGCCAGCAGCCTCACACTAGCGGGGGCGTCGGATGAGCAGTTCTTC. Amino acid sequence: CASSLTLAGASDEQFF.

V usage is TRBV2 and J usage is TRBJ2-1; 10 bases align to TRBD2. CDR1 SNHLY and CDR2 FYNNEI come from the germline V gene. Trimming removed 6 bases from V and 5 bases from J; junction bases left unmatched: 4. The CDR3 extends over 14 amino acids. This CDR3 is CASSRTSGNNEQFF. For the CDR3, the DNA is TGTGCCAGCAGCCGGACTAGCGGAAACAATGAGCAGTTCTTC.

The V call is TRBV5-5, the J call TRBJ1-2; TRBD1 matches at 7 bases. J lost 0 bases, V lost 3 bases, and 5 bases had no gene match. This CDR3 has 15 amino acids. CDR1 and CDR2 from the germline V gene are SGHKS and YYEKEE (reference sequence). CDR3 sequence (DNA): TGTGCCAGCAGCTCCCCGGGACAGACTAACTATGGCTACACCTTC. Its translation: CASSSPGQTNYGYTF.

V and J are TRBV3-1 (or the pseudogene TRBV3-2) and TRBJ2-3, with 12 positions matching TRBD2. V lost 0 bases, J lost 3 bases, and 7 bases stayed unmatched. The CDR3 length is 18 residues. Germline CDR1 reads LGHDT; CDR2 reads YNNKEL (reference sequence). CDR3 in DNA: TGTGCCAGCAGCCAAGACCAACTAGCGGGGGGACTTACAGATACGCAGTATTTT. It is translated as CASSQDQLAGGLTDTQYF.